This T cell receptor (beta chain) was documented in a study of T cell responses to AZD1222 COVID-19 vaccine. Clones were read by immunoSEQ multiplex PCR, and TCRdb kept only the in-frame ones, dropping some. Here the sample spans just under 95,000 clones, just over 85% being singletons. Whole-study results and caveats: Reportedly, nearly half of unique spike TCRs recognized epitopes outside B.1.351/B.1.1.7 mutations. Spike-specific TCR breadth and depth rose after two AZD1222 doses. At baseline, just a handful of AZD1222 recipients tested seropositive. The donor group comprised mostly white British people and more females; the analysis possibly underestimated clonal diversity.

The CDR3 has 14 amino acids. CDR1 and CDR2 from the germline V gene are LNHDA and SQIVND (reference sequence). The V gene lost 6 bases and the J gene lost 5 bases, with 14 bases spanning the gap. Remarks on this clone: What it binds is not known.

The chain links TRBV19 to TRBJ1-5, with D unclear. This receptor was taken from an adult in good health. This specimen was peripheral blood, taken on day 0 of AZD1222 vaccination. In nucleotides, the CDR3 is TGTGCCAGTAGCCCAGGCGGCATTGATCAGCCCCAGCATTTT. Its protein is CASSPGGIDQPQHF. Based on the CDR3 plus reference TRBV19 and TRBJ1-5, the full variable domain is DGGITQSPKYLFRKEGQNVTLSCEQNLNHDAMYWYRQDPGQGLRLIYYSQIVNDFQKGDIAEGYSVSREKKESFPLTVTSAQKNPTAFYLCASSPGGIDQPQHFGDGTRLSIL.